This TCR beta chain was found in a study of T cells in Graves' hyperthyroidism and ophthalmopathy. Background on the study: Blood was drawn when the patient was first diagnosed and still untreated. Findings of the study overall: Model predictions of ophthalmopathy came a median approximately 6.8 months before onset. Most thyroid clonotypes expanded above 0.001 appeared in blood too.

This clonotype was detected ten times or more. As yet, its antigen is unknown. Source material for PBMCs was less than 12 ml fresh peripheral blood. TCR beta CDR3 region amplification was performed from RNA transcripts. The HTBI set primed first-round TCR CDR3 RT-PCR. TCRdb used MiXCR to reprocess the multiplex PCR reads, holding one entry per CDR3 protein. The sample yields hundreds of thousands of distinct CDR3 sequences, about 15% seen once. Deletions cut 5 bases from V and 5 bases from J, with 18 bases between. CDR3 length equals 15 residues. Germline loops: CDR1 MDHEN, CDR2 SYDVKM. This chain links TRBV28 with TRBJ2-5, with D possibly matching TRBD1 (6 bases). The origin of this receptor is a woman aged 25-40 years with Graves' hyperthyroidism. The sample comprised blood. The CDR3 region has the DNA TGTGCCAGCAGTGCATCCGCCCAGGGGCGGGAGACCCAGTACTTC. It is translated as CASSASAQGRETQYF. Together with reference TRBV28 and TRBJ2-5, the CDR3 gives the full variable domain: DVKVTQSSRYLVKRTGEKVFLECVQDMDHENMFWYRQDPGLGLRLIYFSYDVKMKEKGDIPEGYSVSREKKERFSLILESASTNQTSMYLCASSASAQGRETQYFGPGTRLLVL.